This TCR beta chain was obtained from a study of T cell responses to AZD1222 COVID-19 vaccine. General study results and limits: The study found vaccine-associated CD4 TCRs spanning spike, dominant at 160-218 and 743-854.

Germline V CDR1 and CDR2: LNHDA, SQIVND (reference sequence). Trimming left V 6 bases short and J 4 bases short, with 12 bases between. The CDR3 has 13 residues. The data were produced by immunoSEQ multiplex PCR, yet TCRdb's version contains in-frame clones alone and is incomplete. The sample carries about 93,000 clones, around 91% recorded once. On this clone itself: The antigen is not known.

J is TRBJ1-2 and V is TRBV19; D is uncertain. The sample consisted of peripheral blood, taken 28 days after the second AZD1222 dose. This sequence was found in an adult who received the AZD1222 COVID-19 vaccine. The CDR3 DNA reads as TGTGCCAGTAGCCCCGCGGACCTCTATGGCTACACCTTC. Its translation: CASSPADLYGYTF.